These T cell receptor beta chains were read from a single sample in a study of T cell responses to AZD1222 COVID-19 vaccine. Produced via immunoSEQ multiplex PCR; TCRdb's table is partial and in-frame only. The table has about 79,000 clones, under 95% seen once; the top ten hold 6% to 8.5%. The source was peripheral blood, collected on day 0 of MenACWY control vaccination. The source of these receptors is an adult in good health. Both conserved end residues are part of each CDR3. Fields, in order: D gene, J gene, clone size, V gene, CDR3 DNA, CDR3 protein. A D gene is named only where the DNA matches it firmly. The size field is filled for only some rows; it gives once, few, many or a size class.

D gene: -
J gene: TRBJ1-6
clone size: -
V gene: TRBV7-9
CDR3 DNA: TGTGCCAGCAGCTTACGAGATTCACCCCTCCACTTT
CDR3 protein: CASSLRDSPLHF

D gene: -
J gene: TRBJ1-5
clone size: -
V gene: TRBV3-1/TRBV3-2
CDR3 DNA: TGTGCCAGCAGCCAAGGGGGGGTTGAGCCCCAGCATTTT
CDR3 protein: CASSQGGVEPQHF

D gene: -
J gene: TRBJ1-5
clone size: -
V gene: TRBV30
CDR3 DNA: TGTGCCTGGAGTGGGGGCAATCAGCCCCAGCATTTT
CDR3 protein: CAWSGGNQPQHF

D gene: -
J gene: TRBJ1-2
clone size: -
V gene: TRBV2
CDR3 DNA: TGTGCCAGCAGTGAAGCCCCATGGGCGGGACATGGGCAGGATTTTGCGGGCTACACCTTC
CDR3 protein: CASSEAPWAGHGQDFAGYTF

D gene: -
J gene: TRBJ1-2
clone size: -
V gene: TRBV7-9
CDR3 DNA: TGTGCCAGCAGCTCCCGCGACAACTATGGCTACACCTTC
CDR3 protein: CASSSRDNYGYTF

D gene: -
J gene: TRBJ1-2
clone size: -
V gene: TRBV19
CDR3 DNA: TGTGCCAGTAATTTGGCCAACTATGGCTACACCTTC
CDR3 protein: CASNLANYGYTF

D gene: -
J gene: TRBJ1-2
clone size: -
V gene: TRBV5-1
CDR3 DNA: TGCGCCAGCAGCTTGGAAGTCAGGAACTATGGCTACACCTTC
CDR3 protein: CASSLEVRNYGYTF

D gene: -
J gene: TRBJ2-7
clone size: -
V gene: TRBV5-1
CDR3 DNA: TGCGCCAGCAGCCCTACCCCCGGGGGCTACGAGCAGTACTTC
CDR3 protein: CASSPTPGGYEQYF

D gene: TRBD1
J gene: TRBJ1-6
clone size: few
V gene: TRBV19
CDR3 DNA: TGTGCCAGTAAGGACAGGTTGAATAATTCACCCCTCCACTTT
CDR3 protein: CASKDRLNNSPLHF

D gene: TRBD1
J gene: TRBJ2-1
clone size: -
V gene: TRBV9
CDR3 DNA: TGTGCCAGCAGCCCGACGACCGGGACAGGGCTCAATGAGCAGTTCTTC
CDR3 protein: CASSPTTGTGLNEQFF

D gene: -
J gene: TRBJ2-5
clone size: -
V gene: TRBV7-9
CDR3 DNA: TGTGCCAGCAGCAACCGGGACATATACCCAGAGACCCAGTACTTC
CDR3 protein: CASSNRDIYPETQYF

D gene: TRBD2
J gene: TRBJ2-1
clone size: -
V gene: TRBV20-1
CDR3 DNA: TGCAGTGCTAGTTCTCTAGCGGGGGCCTACAATGAGCAGTTCTTC
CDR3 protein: CSASSLAGAYNEQFF

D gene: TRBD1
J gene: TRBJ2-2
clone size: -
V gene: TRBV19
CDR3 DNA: TGTGCCAGTAGTCCCCGACAGGGCACCGGGGAGCTGTTTTTT
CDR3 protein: CASSPRQGTGELFF

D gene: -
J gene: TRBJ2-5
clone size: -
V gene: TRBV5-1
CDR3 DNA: TGCGCCAGCACACTCAGGGCCGCTTGGCAAGAGACCCAGTACTTC
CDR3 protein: CASTLRAAWQETQYF

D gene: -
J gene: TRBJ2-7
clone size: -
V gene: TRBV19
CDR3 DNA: TGTGCCAGTAGTAACAACAGGGTTCCCAACGAGCAGTACTTC
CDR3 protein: CASSNNRVPNEQYF

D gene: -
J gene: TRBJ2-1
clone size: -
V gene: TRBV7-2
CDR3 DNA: TGTGCCAGCAGCTTACACAATGAGCAGTTCTTC
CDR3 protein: CASSLHNEQFF